The T cell receptor (beta chain) under discussion was sequenced for a study of T cells in tuberculosis. The germline gives CDR1 KGHSH, CDR2 LQKENI. CDR3 length: 14 residues. Time point noted: new active TB diagnosis, blood taken before or within 7 days of starting treatment. This table comes from immunoSEQ multiplex PCR, and its TCRdb copy is limited to in-frame clones, with some not included. The sample consists of about 22,000 clones, approximately 85% of them appearing once. Sample: PBMCs, taken at tuberculosis diagnosis. The sequence was obtained from an adult with tuberculosis. The V gene is TRBV18, the J gene TRBJ2-5; D might be TRBD1 (6 bases). TRBJ2-7 matches the DNA end more closely, so the J call is doubtful. CDR3 DNA: TGTGCCAGCTCAAGTAAACAGGGATTCTACGAGCAGTACTTC. It encodes CASSSKQGFYEQYF.